This TCR beta chain comes out of a study of T cells in Graves' hyperthyroidism and ophthalmopathy. Study-level findings and limits: Blood shared most expanded thyroid clonotypes above 0.001. Patients with ophthalmopathy were separated from those with stable hyperthyroidism by a 13 V-J model.

CDR3 length: 14 residues. Germline CDR1 SSHAT, CDR2 FNYEAQ (reference sequence). The TCR beta CDR3 regions underwent amplification using RNA transcripts as the source. In the first-round RT-PCR of the TCR CDR3, the HTBI primer set was used. In TCRdb, the multiplex PCR reads were re-called with MiXCR into one record per CDR3 protein. The sample carries over 700,000 distinct CDR3 sequences, about two fifths recorded once. Exclusion of patients followed from uncontrolled infection, other autoimmune disease, pregnancy or lactation. From more than 8 ml of fresh peripheral blood, PBMCs were isolated. As to this clonotype: The antigen remains undetermined.

The material sequenced was blood. This receptor was taken from a man aged 18 to 29 with Graves' hyperthyroidism. The rearrangement uses TRBV7-7 and TRBJ2-7; tentatively, D is TRBD1 or TRBD2 (6 bases each). For the CDR3, the DNA is TGTGCTGGCAGCCCAGATCGGAGGGGGTACGAGCAGTACTTC. Protein sequence: CAGSPDRRGYEQYF.